Each of the 22 T cell receptor beta chains below was sequenced from the same sample in a study of blood T cell repertoires in COVID-19. Using immunoSEQ multiplex PCR, the repertoire was profiled, and TCRdb retains in-frame clones only, with some absent. Here the sample spans about 32,000 clones, just over 85% being singletons. Material for sequencing was peripheral blood. All receptors derive from an elderly woman with active or convalescent COVID-19.

As concerns this clone: Other DNA sequences in this sample translate to the same CDR3. The chain has TRBV5-1 and TRBJ1-4; 9 nucleotides match TRBD1. The CDR3 loop spans 15 amino acids. The junction had 2 bases not matched to a gene; V was cut back by 0 bases and J by 5 bases. CDR1 is SGHRS, CDR2 YFSETQ, per germline. CDR3 sequence reads: CASSLAGQGNEKLFF. For the CDR3, the DNA is TGCGCCAGCAGCTTGGCCGGACAGGGGAATGAAAAACTGTTTTTT.

The chain is built from TRBV9 and TRBJ2-5; 11 bases match TRBD2. CDR3 size: 15 residues. Germline assignment: CDR1 SGDLS and CDR2 YYNGEE. With 0 bases clipped from V and 3 bases from J, the junction kept 1 base outside the gene matches. CDR3 bases: TGTGCCAGCAGCGTAGGGGGACTAGCGGAAGAGACCCAGTACTTC. Protein product: CASSVGGLAEETQYF.

As concerns this clone: This same CDR3 is encoded by further DNA sequences in the sample. The chain uses TRBV11-3 and TRBJ2-1; 16 nucleotides align to TRBD2. The CDR3 has 16 amino acids. The V segment lost 4 bases and the J segment 13 bases; nucleotides outside the gene matches: 10. Germline-derived CDR1 and CDR2 are SGHNT and YENEEA. CDR3 sequence (DNA): TGTGCCAGCAGCTGGGGACTAGCGGGAGGGCCCGGTGAACAGTTCTTC. This encodes CASSWGLAGGPGEQFF.

The rearrangement joins TRBV3-1 (or the pseudogene TRBV3-2) to TRBJ2-7; 9 nucleotides line up with TRBD1. J gave up 5 bases and V 8 bases, and 4 bases lay outside the gene matches. Germline values: CDR1 LGHDT, CDR2 YNNKEL (reference sequence). The CDR3 has 12 amino acids. This chain's CDR3 is CASGTGGNEQYF. Here the CDR3 DNA reads TGTGCCAGCGGTACAGGGGGCAACGAGCAGTACTTC.

This chain connects TRBV28 to TRBJ1-4; D call uncertain. V dropped 7 bases and J dropped 7 bases, with 13 bases sitting between them. Germline V lookup: CDR1 MDHEN, CDR2 SYDVKM. The CDR3 is made up of 13 amino acids. The CDR3 spells CASKTTPGEKLFF. The CDR3, as DNA: TGTGCCAGCAAAACTACCCCGGGTGAAAAACTGTTTTTT.

The chain has TRBV5-4 and TRBJ2-2; possible D gene TRBD2, 5 bases. Between the trimmed V and J ends, which lost 9 bases and 4 bases, there was a span of 28 bases. Germline V gene data show CDR1 as SGHNT and CDR2 as YYREEE (reference sequence). The CDR3 contains 18 residues. CDR3 region: CATSRGKPAGGGTGELFF. CDR3 nucleotides: TGTGCCACCTCCCGTGGGAAGCCCGCGGGTGGTGGCACCGGGGAGCTGTTTTTT.

V and J are TRBV11-3 and TRBJ1-1; D gene unclear. Germline V lookup: CDR1 SGHNT, CDR2 YENEEA. V was clipped by 5 bases and J by 0 bases, with 13 bases between them. CDR3 length: 15 residues. The CDR3 DNA is TGTGCCAGCAGCCCTCGCGGGTCGATGAACACTGAAGCTTTCTTT. As protein: CASSPRGSMNTEAFF.

The V gene is TRBV12-3 or TRBV12-4, the J gene TRBJ2-5; TRBD1 aligns across 7 bases. The CDR3 covers 12 residues. V lost 8 bases and J lost 5; bases outside the gene matches: 5. The CDR3 DNA follows: TGTGCCAGCTCCCCCAGGGGGGAGACCCAGTACTTC. Its translation is CASSPRGETQYF.

The V call is TRBV3-1 (or the pseudogene TRBV3-2), the J call TRBJ2-2; 13 nucleotides line up with TRBD2. From germline, CDR1 is LGHDT and CDR2 YNNKEL (reference sequence). Germline trimming cut 4 bases from V and 5 bases from J; bases unmatched to any gene: 4. This CDR3 comprises 16 residues. The CDR3 loop is CASSPGLAGSTGELFF. Written as DNA, the CDR3 is TGTGCCAGCAGCCCGGGACTAGCGGGATCGACCGGGGAGCTGTTTTTT.

Notes on this clone: Other DNA sequences within the sample encode an identical CDR3. The chain joins TRBV2 to TRBJ2-7, with TRBD1 matching 9 bases. V was pared by 6 bases and J by 4 bases, with 7 bases of the junction left unmatched. The CDR3 contains 14 residues. In germline, CDR1 is SNHLY, CDR2 FYNNEI. The CDR3 DNA follows: TGTGCCAGCAGGGAGGGACAGGGAATTTACGAGCAGTACTTC. Translated: CASREGQGIYEQYF.

This rearrangement joins TRBV7-3 to TRBJ2-7; D possibly corresponds to TRBD2 (6 bases). This CDR3 spans 12 amino acids. V was pared by 5 bases and J by 3 bases, with 8 bases between. The germline V gene has CDR1 SGHTA and CDR2 FQGTGA. The CDR3, as DNA: TGTGCCAGCAGCCCCGGGGGCTACGAGCAGTACTTC. As protein: CASSPGGYEQYF.

This clone has just a few counts. This chain connects TRBV5-1 to TRBJ2-3; possibly TRBD1 for D (6 bases). Trimming took off 4 bases at V and 0 bases at J, with 12 bases between the two ends. The CDR3 contains 15 residues. Germline loops: CDR1 SGHRS, CDR2 YFSETQ. The CDR3 nucleotides are TGCGCCAGCAGCGCCGACAGGCATAGCACAGATACGCAGTATTTT. Protein product: CASSADRHSTDTQYF.

The chain uses TRBV9 and TRBJ2-6; possibly TRBD1 for D (7 bases). V lost 4 bases to trimming and J lost 3 bases, with 11 bases between them. The germline V gene has CDR1 SGDLS and CDR2 YYNGEE. The CDR3 has 15 amino acids. CDR3 amino acids: CASSPGGLGANVLTF. As DNA, the CDR3 is TGTGCCAGCAGCCCAGGGGGGCTTGGGGCCAACGTCCTGACTTTC.

The CDR3 DNA reads as TGTGCCAGCAGGGACAGGGGAAGAGGGGAGCTGTTTTTT. Protein product: CASRDRGRGELFF. The genes are TRBV6-6 and TRBJ2-2; 9 nucleotides align to TRBD1. This CDR3 has 13 amino acids. V gave up 6 bases and J gave up 8 bases; unmatched junction bases: 4. Germline V gene lookup returns CDR1 MNHNY and CDR2 SVGAGI (reference sequence).

This clone is labeled as medium-sized. The chain is built from TRBV19 and TRBJ2-7, with D unresolved. The V and J ends lost 6 bases and 7 bases respectively, with 16 bases between them. Per the germline V gene, CDR1 is LNHDA and CDR2 is SQIVND (reference sequence). This CDR3 region has 13 residues. The CDR3 here is CASSVGINGEQYF. CDR3 bases: TGTGCCAGTAGCGTCGGTATAAACGGGGAGCAGTACTTC.

This clone came up a few times. The chain links TRBV7-6 to TRBJ1-3; TRBD1 might be the D (6 bases). The CDR3 runs 16 residues. Germline CDR1 is SGHVS and CDR2 is FNYEAQ. V lost 5 bases, J lost 1 base, and 15 bases lay in between. The DNA of the CDR3 is TGTGCCAGCAGCCCGCAACAGGGAGCGTCTGGAAACACCATATATTTT. It is translated as CASSPQQGASGNTIYF. Full variable domain (outside the CDR3, taken from reference TRBV7-6 and TRBJ1-3): GAGVSQSPRYKVTKRGQDVALRCDPISGHVSLYWYRQALGQGPEFLTYFNYEAQQDKSGLPNDRFSAERPEGSISTLTIQRTEQRDSAMYRCASSPQQGASGNTIYFGEGSWLTVV.

The chain has TRBV7-3 and TRBJ2-1; 8 positions agree with TRBD1. The germline CDR1 and CDR2 sequences are SGHTA and FQGTGA. V lost 5 bases to trimming and J lost 5 bases; unmatched junction nucleotides: 5. This CDR3 contains 14 residues. CDR3 region: CASSPGQADNEQFF. As DNA, the CDR3 is TGTGCCAGCAGCCCGGGACAGGCTGACAATGAGCAGTTCTTC.

This clone has a handful of counts. This chain joins TRBV5-5 and TRBJ2-1, with 10 bases that match TRBD2. V lost 0 bases and J lost 10; bases outside the gene matches: 7. The CDR3 contains 15 residues. Germline V CDR1 and CDR2: SGHKS, YYEKEE (reference sequence). CDR3 in amino acids: CASSLVLAGVREQFF. CDR3 DNA sequence: TGTGCCAGCAGCTTGGTCCTAGCGGGAGTAAGGGAGCAGTTCTTC.

The V gene is TRBV6-2 or TRBV6-3, the J gene TRBJ1-2; tentatively, D is TRBD1 (6 bases). The ends were cut back, 5 bases at V and 2 bases at J, with 6 bases in the middle. Germline values: CDR1 MNHEY, CDR2 SVGEGT. The CDR3 is 12 residues long. DNA for the CDR3: TGTGCCAGCAGTGGACAGAACTATGGCTACACCTTC. Translation gives CASSGQNYGYTF.

The count of this clone is one. The chain is built from TRBV27 and TRBJ1-5, with 7 positions matching TRBD1. J was trimmed by 4 bases and V by 6 bases; bases with no gene match: 18. The CDR3 loop spans 18 amino acids. Germline V gene lookup returns CDR1 MNHEY and CDR2 SMNVEV (reference sequence). The CDR3 DNA follows: TGTGCCAGCAGCCCGCATAAACAACCGGGACAGAAAAATCAGCCCCAGCATTTT. Its translation: CASSPHKQPGQKNQPQHF.

The rearrangement uses TRBV5-4 and TRBJ2-5; perhaps TRBD2 as D (5 bases). Trimming cost V 0 bases and J 3 bases, with 12 bases left between them. This CDR3 is 15 amino acids long. Germline V gene lookup returns CDR1 SGHNT and CDR2 YYREEE (reference sequence). The DNA of the CDR3 is TGTGCCAGCAGCTTGGAACTAGTCTTCGAAGAGACCCAGTACTTC. Amino acids: CASSLELVFEETQYF.

The rearrangement uses TRBV15 and TRBJ2-7, with D possibly TRBD2 on 6 matching bases. The CDR3 is 16 residues long. CDR1 LNHNV and CDR2 YYDKDF come from the germline V gene (reference sequence). The V gene lost 2 bases and the J gene lost 2 bases, with 16 bases spanning the gap. The CDR3 DNA reads as TGTGCCACCAGCAGACCCGGGACTGCACACCCCTACGAGCAGTACTTC. It translates to CATSRPGTAHPYEQYF.